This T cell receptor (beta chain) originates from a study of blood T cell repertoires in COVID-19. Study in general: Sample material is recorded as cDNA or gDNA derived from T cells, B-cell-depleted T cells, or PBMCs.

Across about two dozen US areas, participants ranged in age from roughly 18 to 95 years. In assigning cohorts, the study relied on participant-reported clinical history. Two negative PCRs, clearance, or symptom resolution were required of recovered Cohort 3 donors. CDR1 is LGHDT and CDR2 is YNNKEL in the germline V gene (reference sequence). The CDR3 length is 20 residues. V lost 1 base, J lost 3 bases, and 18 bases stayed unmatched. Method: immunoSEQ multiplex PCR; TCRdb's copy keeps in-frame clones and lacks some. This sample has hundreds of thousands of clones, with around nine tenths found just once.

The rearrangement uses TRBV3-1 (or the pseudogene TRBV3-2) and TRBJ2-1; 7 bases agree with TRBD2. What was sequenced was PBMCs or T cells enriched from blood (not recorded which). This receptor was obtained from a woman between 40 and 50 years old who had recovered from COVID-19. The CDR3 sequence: CASSQVRGQDLAELYNEQFF. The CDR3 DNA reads TGTGCCAGCAGCCAAGTAAGAGGACAAGACCTAGCGGAACTCTACAATGAGCAGTTCTTC.